These 10 T cell receptor beta chains originate from one sample sequenced in a study of beta chain features in type 1 diabetes (dated by TCRdb to about 2018). Library method: the immunoSEQ multiplex PCR assay. All of the isolated RNA was reverse transcribed with the High Capacity cDNA Reverse Transcription Kit, so expressed TCRB transcripts were sequenced. Here the immuneACCESS table is served through TCRdb, limited to in-frame sequences with V and J called. Missing clones are a known gap in these copies; in checked studies unresolved V genes cover under half, and the rest lacks a known reason. Recorded for this sample are 200,000 to 250,000 clones; 12% to 15% of them occurred a single time. 0.026% of the sample rests with the top ten. Sequencing input: naive CD4+ T cells from blood. The intended sense of this specimen's cell subset or site label: true naive CD4+ T cells. The receptors come from a woman between 35 and 50 years old in good health.

The V gene is TRBV7-2, the J gene TRBJ2-3; unclear D gene. V gave up 1 base and J gave up 6 bases, with 8 bases separating them. Germline assignment: CDR1 SGHTA and CDR2 FQGNSA. The CDR3 totals 13 residues. CDR3 DNA: TGTGCCAGCAGCTTAGAGGCGGTGGATACGCAGTATTTT. Its protein is CASSLEAVDTQYF. The full variable domain, completed using reference TRBV7-2 and TRBJ2-3, is GAGVSQSPSNKVTEKGKDVELRCDPISGHTALYWYRQSLGQGLEFLIYFQGNSAPDKSGLPSDRFSAERTGGSVSTLTIQRTQQEDSAVYLCASSLEAVDTQYFGPGTRLTVL.

The rearrangement uses TRBV7-2 and TRBJ1-4; maybe TRBD1 (6 bases). The V and J ends lost 0 bases and 11 bases respectively, with 13 bases between them. The CDR3 totals 14 residues. CDR1 and CDR2 (germline): SGHTA, FQGNSA. CDR3 protein: CASSLAYPGDKLFF. CDR3 DNA: TGTGCCAGCAGCTTAGCTTATCCAGGGGACAAACTGTTTTTT.

A few counts support this clone. This rearrangement joins TRBV19 to TRBJ1-6, with D perhaps TRBD1 (6 bases). The CDR3 is made up of 16 amino acids. CDR1 is LNHDA and CDR2 is SQIVND in the germline V gene (reference sequence). Trimming removed 5 bases at V and 13 bases at J, with 24 bases between. The CDR3, as DNA: TGTGCCAGTAGTTCTTCAACCCGGGACACCCGCCGGCCCCTCCACTTT. Its protein product is CASSSSTRDTRRPLHF.

This clone was recorded a few times. This chain joins TRBV5-1 and TRBJ2-1; TRBD1 might be the D (6 bases). The length of the CDR3 is 15 residues. The V gene's germline CDR1 is SGHRS and CDR2 YFSETQ. Trimming left V 2 bases short and J 4 bases short, with 13 bases between. This CDR3 reads CASSFSQGLYNEQFF. In nucleotides, the CDR3 is TGCGCCAGCAGCTTCAGCCAGGGGTTATACAATGAGCAGTTCTTC.

The chain employs TRBV9 and TRBJ2-1; possible D gene TRBD1, 6 bases. V gave up 4 bases and J gave up 3 bases, with 14 bases separating them. This CDR3 spans 15 amino acids. Germline CDR1 SGDLS, CDR2 YYNGEE. As DNA, the CDR3 is TGTGCCAGCAGCATCCGGACAGCAGGCTACAATGAGCAGTTCTTC. Protein: CASSIRTAGYNEQFF.

The chain recombines TRBV27 with TRBJ1-5; 9 positions match TRBD1. Germline V gives CDR1 MNHEY, CDR2 SMNVEV (reference sequence). The CDR3 loop spans 15 amino acids. V trimming: 5 bases; J trimming: 7 bases; junction bases outside the gene matches: 9. In DNA, the CDR3 is TGTGCCAGCAGTCCGGGGACAGGGAGTATCCAGCCCCAGCATTTT. Its translation is CASSPGTGSIQPQHF.

V and J are TRBV7-6 and TRBJ2-3; TRBD2 aligns across 14 bases. Germline V gene data show CDR1 as SGHVS and CDR2 as FNYEAQ. V was clipped by 2 bases and J by 6 bases; unmatched bases: 10. The CDR3 covers 18 residues. Written as DNA, the CDR3 is TGTGCCAGCAGCTTAACCCCCGGACTAGCGGGGGGCCCGGATACGCAGTATTTT. This encodes CASSLTPGLAGGPDTQYF.

This chain joins TRBV29-1 and TRBJ2-5; 12 nucleotides line up with TRBD1. Trimming at V came to 7 bases and at J to 5 bases, leaving 14 bases not matched to a gene. The V gene's germline CDR1 is SQVTM and CDR2 ANQGSEA. CDR3 size: 16 residues. Written as DNA, the CDR3 is TGCAGCGGGGGACGATCCGGGACAGGGGGCGGTGAGACCCAGTACTTC. Translating gives CSGGRSGTGGGETQYF.

This clone was counted only a few times. The genes are TRBV5-6 and TRBJ2-3; TRBD1 matches at 7 bases. The CDR3 has 16 amino acids. The germline gives CDR1 SGHDT, CDR2 YYEEEE. V shed 4 bases and J 0 bases; nucleotides not matched to a gene: 8. Here the CDR3 DNA reads TGTGCCAGCAGCCCGACACCGACAGGGAGCACAGATACGCAGTATTTT. Amino acid sequence: CASSPTPTGSTDTQYF.

The gene calls are TRBV6-5 and TRBJ1-2, with D possibly matching TRBD1 (5 bases). Trimming took 6 bases from V and 5 from J, leaving 7 bases between them. The length of the CDR3 is 11 residues. The V gene's germline CDR1 is MNHEY and CDR2 SVGAGI. CDR3 sequence: CASSQGYGYTF. The CDR3 region has the DNA TGTGCCAGCAGCCAGGGTTATGGCTACACCTTC.